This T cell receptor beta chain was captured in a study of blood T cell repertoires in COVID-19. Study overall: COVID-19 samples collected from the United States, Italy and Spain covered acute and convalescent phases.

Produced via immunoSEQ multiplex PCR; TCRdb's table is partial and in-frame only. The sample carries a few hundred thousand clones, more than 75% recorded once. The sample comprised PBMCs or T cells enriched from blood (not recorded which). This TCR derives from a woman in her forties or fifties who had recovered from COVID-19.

The CDR3 loop is CSASTRVGYEQYF. For the CDR3, the DNA is TGCAGTGCTAGTACCAGGGTCGGCTACGAGCAGTACTTC. The J gene is TRBJ2-7, the V gene TRBV20-1; D is possibly TRBD1 (5 bases). Germline V gives CDR1 DFQATT, CDR2 SNEGSKA (reference sequence). The CDR3 consists of 13 residues. V was cut by 3 bases and J by 3 bases, with 12 bases left in between.